The present T cell receptor (beta chain) was sequenced within a study of T cell repertoires in cytomegalovirus infection. Study-wide context: Both CMV infection and a matching HLA type were indicated by public TCR beta signatures. Study-wide points: There were carriers of CMV plus the relevant HLA, and cumulative public TCR beta family frequency identified them.

One entry per CDR3 protein results from TCRdb running MiXCR on the reads. The profile shows around 210,000 distinct CDR3 sequences, about 7% of them singletons. CDR3 length equals 14 residues. CDR1 is LGHNT and CDR2 is FRNRAP in the germline V gene. J was trimmed by 3 bases and V by 4 bases; bases with no gene match: 5. This clonotype was seen many times. The antigen is undetermined. The sample taken for sequencing was PBMCs. This clonotype originated in a human donor in good health (CMV status not recorded). Some clones in this sample may be carry-over from other donors' samples. The rearrangement uses TRBV12-5 and TRBJ1-2, with 7 bases fitting TRBD1. As DNA, the CDR3 is TGTGCTAGTGGTTGGGGTCAGGGGGACTATGGCTACACCTTC. Its translation is CASGWGQGDYGYTF.